The clone carrying this T cell receptor beta chain showed up just once. Its antigen is not known. Vbeta (60) and Jbeta (13) primers were used in the PCR. This table comes from immunoSEQ multiplex PCR, and its TCRdb copy is limited to in-frame clones, with some not included. The sample lists 95,000 to 150,000 clones, approximately 80% seen once, with 7.5% to 9.5% in the top ten. The data were obtained in a study of cytomegalovirus exposure and HLA in healthy donors. Whole-study results and caveats: Association of a missense DCLRE1C variant with TCR beta V- and J-gene trimming was reported in a later analysis. In a later analysis, parvovirus B19, influenza, CMV and Epstein-Barr virus appeared linked to several top co-occurrence clusters. Presence/absence comparisons presumed near-even sequencing depth among donors. Analyzed later, association rates of TCRs varied across HLA loci, with DRB1 most and HLA-C fewest.

Germline values: CDR1 GTSNPN, CDR2 SVGIG (reference sequence). Trimming took 1 base from V and 7 from J, leaving 11 bases between them. This CDR3 spans 12 amino acids. The sequenced material came from PBMCs. The chain links TRBV30 to TRBJ2-7, with D unresolved. The sequence came from a female donor in good health and CMV-seropositive. CDR3 residues: CAWSAGLREQYF. The CDR3 nucleotides read TGTGCCTGGAGTGCAGGCCTTAGGGAGCAGTACTTC.